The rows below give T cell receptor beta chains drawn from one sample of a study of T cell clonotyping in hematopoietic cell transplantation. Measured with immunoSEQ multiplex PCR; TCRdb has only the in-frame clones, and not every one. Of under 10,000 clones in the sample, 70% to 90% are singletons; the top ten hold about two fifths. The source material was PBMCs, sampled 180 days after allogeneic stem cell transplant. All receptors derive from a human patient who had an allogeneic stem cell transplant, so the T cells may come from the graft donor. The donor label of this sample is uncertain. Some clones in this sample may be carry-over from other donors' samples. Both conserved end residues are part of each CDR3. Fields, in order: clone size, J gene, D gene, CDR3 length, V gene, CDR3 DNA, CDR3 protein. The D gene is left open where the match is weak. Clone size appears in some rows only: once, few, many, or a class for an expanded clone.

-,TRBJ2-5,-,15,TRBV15,TGTGCCACCAGCCCCCGGGGCGGGACACAAGAGACCCAGTACTTC,CATSPRGGTQETQYF
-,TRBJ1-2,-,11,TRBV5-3,TGTGCCAGAAGCTTCTTGGATGGCTACACCTTC,CARSFLDGYTF
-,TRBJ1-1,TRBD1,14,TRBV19,TGTGCCAGTAGTAAAAGGACAGGGACGGCTGAAGCTTTCTTT,CASSKRTGTAEAFF
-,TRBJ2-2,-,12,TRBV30,TGTGCCTGGAGCGGGGGGCCCGGGGAGCTGTTTTTT,CAWSGGPGELFF
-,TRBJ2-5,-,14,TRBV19,TGTGCCAGTAATGGGCTGCAGGCGGGAGAGACCCAGTACTTC,CASNGLQAGETQYF
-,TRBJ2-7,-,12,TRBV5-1,TGCGCCAGCAGCTTTGACAGCTACGAGCAGTACTTC,CASSFDSYEQYF
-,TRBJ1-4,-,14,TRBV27,TGTGCCAGCAGTTTCTGGGCAGGTGGGGAAAAACTGTTTTTT,CASSFWAGGEKLFF
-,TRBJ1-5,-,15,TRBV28,TGTGCCAGCAGCCGGAGGGGGGGAGGCAATCAGCCCCAGCATTTT,CASSRRGGGNQPQHF
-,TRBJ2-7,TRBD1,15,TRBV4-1,TGCGCCAGCAGCCAAGGGACAGGAGCGACCTACGAGCAGTACTTC,CASSQGTGATYEQYF
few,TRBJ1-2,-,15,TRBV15,TGTGCCACCAGCAGGGGATTTTGGGGGCTCGATGGCTACACCTTC,CATSRGFWGLDGYTF
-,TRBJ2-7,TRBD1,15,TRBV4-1,TGCGCCAGCAGCCAAGAACCCGGGACAGAGGTCGAGCAGTACTTC,CASSQEPGTEVEQYF
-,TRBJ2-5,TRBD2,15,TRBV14,TGTGCCAGCAGCCAAGATGGGACTAGCAGAAAGACCCAGTACTTC,CASSQDGTSRKTQYF
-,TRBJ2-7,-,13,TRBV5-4,TGTGCCAGCAGCGTGGACAGTCGCTACGAGCAGTACTTC,CASSVDSRYEQYF
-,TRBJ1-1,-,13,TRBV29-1,TGCAGCGTTGATTGGGGCCGCGGCACTGAAGCTTTCTTT,CSVDWGRGTEAFF
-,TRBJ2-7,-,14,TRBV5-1,TGCGCCAGCAAAAGGGACATCGAAGCCTACGAGCAGTACTTC,CASKRDIEAYEQYF
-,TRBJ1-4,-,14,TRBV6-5,TGTGCCAGCAGGACAGGATATCCTAATGAAAAACTGTTTTTT,CASRTGYPNEKLFF
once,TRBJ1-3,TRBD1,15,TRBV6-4,TGTGCCAGCAAACGGGACAGGAACTCTGGAAACACCATATATTTT,CASKRDRNSGNTIYF
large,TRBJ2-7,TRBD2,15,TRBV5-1,TGCGCCAGCAGCTCCAGCGGGGGGCCGGCCTACGAGCAGTACTTC,CASSSSGGPAYEQYF
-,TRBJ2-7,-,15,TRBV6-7,TGTGCCAGCACCCCCACCGGGACACAACCCTACGAGCAGTACTTC,CASTPTGTQPYEQYF
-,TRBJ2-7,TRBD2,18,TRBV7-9,TGTGCCAGCAGCCGTGGACTACTAGCGGGGGGGCATAATCTCGAGCAGTACTTC,CASSRGLLAGGHNLEQYF
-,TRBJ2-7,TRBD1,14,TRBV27,TGTGCCAGCGGTGGACAGGGGAGGTCTGCCGAGCAGTACTTC,CASGGQGRSAEQYF
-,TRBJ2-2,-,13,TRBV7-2,TGTGCCAGCAGCCATGGGAGCACGGGGGAGCTGTTTTTT,CASSHGSTGELFF
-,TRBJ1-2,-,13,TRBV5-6,TGTGCCAGCAGTTCCCAGTTGGAGTATGGCTACACCTTC,CASSSQLEYGYTF
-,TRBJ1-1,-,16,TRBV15,TGTGCCACCAGCAGAGATTCGGCATTCATGAACACTGAAGCTTTCTTT,CATSRDSAFMNTEAFF
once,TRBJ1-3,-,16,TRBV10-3,TGTGCCATCAGTGAAAACGGGAGACACTCTGGAAACACCATATATTTT,CAISENGRHSGNTIYF
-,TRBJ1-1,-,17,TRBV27,TGTGCCAGCAGTTTATATTACGAAGGGATGGGATACACTGAAGCTTTCTTT,CASSLYYEGMGYTEAFF
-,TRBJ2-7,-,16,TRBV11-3,TGTGCCAGCAGCTTAGCCCCCGCGGTGGCCTCCTACGAGCAGTACTTC,CASSLAPAVASYEQYF
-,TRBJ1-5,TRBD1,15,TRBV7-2,TGTGCCAGCAGCATGGACAGGGGAAGGGGTCAGCCCCAGCATTTT,CASSMDRGRGQPQHF
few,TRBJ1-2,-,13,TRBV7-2,TGTGCCAGCAGCTTAGGAAGCGGCTATGGCTACACCTTC,CASSLGSGYGYTF
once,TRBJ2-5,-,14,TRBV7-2,TGTGCCAGCAGCGGAGGGTCGGGGAGTAAGACCCAGTACTTC,CASSGGSGSKTQYF
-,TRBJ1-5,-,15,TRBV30,TGTGCCTGGAGTGTCCAGGGGAACAGCAATCAGCCCCAGCATTTT,CAWSVQGNSNQPQHF
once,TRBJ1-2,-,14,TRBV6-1,TGTGCCAGCAGTGAAGTGGCCAGCCGTTTGGGCTACACCTTC,CASSEVASRLGYTF
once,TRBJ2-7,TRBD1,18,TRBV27,TGTGCCAGCAGTTTATGGAACGCCAACGACAGGGAGCCCTACGAGCAGTACTTC,CASSLWNANDREPYEQYF
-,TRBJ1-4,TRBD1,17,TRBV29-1,TGCAGCGTTGGAGGTCGGACAGGGACGGGAACTAATGAAAAACTGTTTTTT,CSVGGRTGTGTNEKLFF
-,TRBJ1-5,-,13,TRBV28,TGTGCCACCCTACCCCAGGGGAATCAGCCCCAGCATTTT,CATLPQGNQPQHF
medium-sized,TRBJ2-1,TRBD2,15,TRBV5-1,TGCGCCAGCAGCCCCCCGGGGGGAGCTGGCAATGAGCAGTTCTTC,CASSPPGGAGNEQFF
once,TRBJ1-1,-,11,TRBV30,TGTGCCAGGGACGGGTACACTGAAGCTTTCTTT,CARDGYTEAFF
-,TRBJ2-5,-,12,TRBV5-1,TGCGCCAGCAGGGACCCTCAAGAGACCCAGTACTTC,CASRDPQETQYF
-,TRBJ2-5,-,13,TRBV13,TGTGCCAGCAGCGGATCGAATGGAGAGACCCAGTACTTC,CASSGSNGETQYF
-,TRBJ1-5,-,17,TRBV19,TGTGCCAGTAGTATAGACAATCCCCGGGGATCCGGTCAGCCCCAGCATTTT,CASSIDNPRGSGQPQHF
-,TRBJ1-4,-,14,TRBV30,TGTGCCTGGAGCTCCTATTTCAATCAGGAAAAACTGTTTTTT,CAWSSYFNQEKLFF
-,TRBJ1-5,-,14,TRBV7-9,TGTGCCAGCAGCTCCGAGGGGGGCAATCAGCCCCAGCATTTT,CASSSEGGNQPQHF
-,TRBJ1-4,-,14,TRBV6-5,TGTGCCAGCAGAAAAACGGACAAGTATGAAAAACTGTTTTTT,CASRKTDKYEKLFF
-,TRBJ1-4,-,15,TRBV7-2,TGTGCCAGCAGCTCTGTGAGGGAGGTAGAGGAAAAACTGTTTTTT,CASSSVREVEEKLFF
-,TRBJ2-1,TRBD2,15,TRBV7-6,TGTGCCAGCAGCCCTACTAGCGGGGGGGCCTATGAGCAGTTCTTC,CASSPTSGGAYEQFF
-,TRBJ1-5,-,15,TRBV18,TGTGCCAGCTCCGCAGGGATGGGGAGCAATCAGCCCCAGCATTTT,CASSAGMGSNQPQHF
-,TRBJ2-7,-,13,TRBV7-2,TGTGCCAGCAGCTTTTCGGGGGCCTACGAGCAGTACTTC,CASSFSGAYEQYF
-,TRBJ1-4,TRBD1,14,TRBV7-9,TGTGCCAGCAGCTTGGGACAGGCGCAAGGAAAACTGTTTTTT,CASSLGQAQGKLFF
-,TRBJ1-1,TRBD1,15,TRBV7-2,TGTGCCAGCAGCTTTGGGACAGGGGGGTACACTGAAGCTTTCTTT,CASSFGTGGYTEAFF
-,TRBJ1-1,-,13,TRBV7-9,TGTGCCAGCAGCTTCGGTATGAACACTGAAGCTTTCTTT,CASSFGMNTEAFF